A single sample is the source of the 32 T cell receptor beta chains below, sequenced in a study of blood T cell repertoires in COVID-19. Data came from immunoSEQ multiplex PCR; TCRdb stores just in-frame clones and leaves some out. Here the sample spans 67,000 or so clones, 81% being singletons. Material: peripheral blood. The source of these receptors is a woman between 65 and 79 years old with acute or convalescent COVID-19.

This chain connects TRBV7-2 to TRBJ2-1, with D possibly being TRBD2 (7 bases). Between the trimmed V and J ends, which lost 4 bases and 0 bases, there was a span of 16 bases. Germline lookup yields CDR1 SGHTA and CDR2 FQGNSA. The CDR3 loop spans 17 amino acids. The CDR3 spells CASSSRGSSGSYNEQFF. The CDR3 DNA follows: TGTGCCAGCAGCTCTAGGGGGTCTAGCGGCTCCTACAATGAGCAGTTCTTC. The whole variable domain, filled in from reference TRBV7-2 and TRBJ2-1, reads GAGVSQSPSNKVTEKGKDVELRCDPISGHTALYWYRQSLGQGLEFLIYFQGNSAPDKSGLPSDRFSAERTGGSVSTLTIQRTQQEDSAVYLCASSSRGSSGSYNEQFFGPGTRLTVL.

The J gene is TRBJ2-3, the V gene TRBV11-2; 8 nucleotides align to TRBD2. The CDR3 sequence is 16 residues long. Germline trimming cut 5 bases from V and 3 bases from J; bases unmatched to any gene: 10. From germline, CDR1 is SGHAT and CDR2 FQNNGV. CDR3 sequence: CASSSRGLVGTDTQYF. CDR3 bases: TGTGCCAGCAGCAGCCGGGGACTAGTAGGGACAGATACGCAGTATTTT.

This clone was observed a few times. The chain is built from TRBV4-1 and TRBJ1-2; TRBD1 matches 7 bases. The V segment lost 0 bases and the J segment 4 bases; nucleotides outside the gene matches: 8. In germline, CDR1 is MGHRA, CDR2 YSYEKL. The CDR3 is made up of 16 amino acids. The CDR3 protein is CASSQDPDRAIYGYTF. CDR3 in DNA: TGCGCCAGCAGCCAAGATCCCGACAGGGCGATCTATGGCTACACCTTC.

The sample holds a few counts of this clone. The V and J genes are TRBV5-5 and TRBJ1-5; the match to TRBD1 covers 7 bases. Germline loops: CDR1 SGHKS, CDR2 YYEKEE (reference sequence). J lost 2 bases, V lost 1 base, and 6 bases had no gene match. The CDR3 is 16 amino acids. CDR3 nucleotides: TGTGCCAGCAGCTTGCGACAGGGCTGGGGCAATCAGCCCCAGCATTTT. Translated, it gives CASSLRQGWGNQPQHF.

V is TRBV6-2 or TRBV6-3 and J is TRBJ1-1; D uncertain. Trimming took off 6 bases at V and 4 bases at J, with 18 bases between the two ends. CDR3 length equals 15 residues. From germline, CDR1 is MNHEY and CDR2 SVGEGT. CDR3 in amino acids: CASSRPGGYLTEAFF. CDR3 bases: TGTGCCAGCAGCCGTCCCGGAGGTTATCTCACTGAAGCTTTCTTT.

The genes are TRBV27 and TRBJ2-3; 7 bases line up with TRBD1. Per germline, CDR1 MNHEY and CDR2 SMNVEV (reference sequence). The trim removed 7 bases at V and 3 bases at J, leaving 13 bases unmatched. This CDR3 has 16 amino acids. DNA for the CDR3: TGTGCCAGCATGGCACCGGGACAGCGATTGACAGATACGCAGTATTTT. It is translated as CASMAPGQRLTDTQYF.

The chain uses TRBV5-1 and TRBJ1-1; D may be TRBD1 (5 bases). V was trimmed by 4 bases and J by 4 bases, leaving 17 bases between them. This CDR3 comprises 15 residues. The germline gives CDR1 SGHRS, CDR2 YFSETQ. DNA of the CDR3: TGCGCCAGCAGCCACGACAGTAGTCGTCCCACTGAAGCTTTCTTT. It is translated as CASSHDSSRPTEAFF.

This sequence joins TRBV28 and TRBJ1-1, with D uncertain. Germline CDR1 MDHEN, CDR2 SYDVKM. Trimming cost V 2 bases and J 2 bases, with 9 bases left between them. The CDR3 spans 14 residues. CDR3 residues: CASSLDLVNTEAFF. As DNA, the CDR3 is TGTGCCAGCAGTTTAGACTTGGTTAACACTGAAGCTTTCTTT.

This clone was recorded a few times. The V call is TRBV18, the J call TRBJ2-1; D may be TRBD2 (5 bases). The CDR3 is made up of 14 amino acids. Trimming pared 3 bases from V and 4 bases from J, leaving 10 bases between. Germline V lookup: CDR1 KGHSH, CDR2 LQKENI. CDR3 nucleotides: TGTGCCAGCTCACCGGCCGGGGAGTACAATGAGCAGTTCTTC. It yields the protein CASSPAGEYNEQFF.

The chain combines TRBV27 with TRBJ1-1; 9 bases map to TRBD1. The CDR3 is 15 residues long. V lost 3 bases, J lost 7 bases, and 9 bases stayed unmatched. CDR1 is MNHEY, CDR2 SMNVEV, per germline (reference sequence). CDR3 sequence: CASSFQPGQGLEAFF. CDR3 sequence (DNA): TGTGCCAGCAGTTTCCAACCGGGACAGGGACTTGAAGCTTTCTTT.

This clone was detected once. The CDR3 region is CASSLGAQLETQYF. The CDR3 coding sequence is TGTGCCAGCAGCTTAGGGGCGCAGTTAGAGACCCAGTACTTC. This sequence joins TRBV7-8 and TRBJ2-5; D remains unclear. This CDR3 is 14 amino acids long. Trimming removed 1 base at V and 4 bases at J, with 10 bases between. Germline loops: CDR1 SGHVS, CDR2 FQNEAQ.

This clone has just one count. The chain carries TRBV6-2 or TRBV6-3 and TRBJ1-6; possibly TRBD1 for D (5 bases). The CDR3 totals 12 residues. From germline, CDR1 is MNHEY and CDR2 SVGEGT. Trimming pared 5 bases from V and 8 bases from J, leaving 7 bases between. CDR3 region: CASSQGYSPLHF. The CDR3 DNA reads TGTGCCAGCAGTCAGGGTTATTCACCCCTCCACTTT.

This chain joins TRBV15 and TRBJ2-5; perhaps TRBD1 as D (6 bases). Germline V gene lookup returns CDR1 LNHNV and CDR2 YYDKDF (reference sequence). V dropped 0 bases and J dropped 1 base, with 15 bases sitting between them. The CDR3 is 17 residues long. CDR3 sequence (DNA): TGTGCCACCAGCAGAGATACGGACAGTACCCGCCAAGAGACCCAGTACTTC. Translating gives CATSRDTDSTRQETQYF.

The chain carries TRBV30 and TRBJ2-3; 14 nucleotides align to TRBD2. V lost 1 base, J lost 4 bases, and 1 base stayed unmatched. The germline gives CDR1 GTSNPN, CDR2 SVGIG (reference sequence). The CDR3 has 15 amino acids. CDR3 in amino acids: CAWSAGLAGADTQYF. The CDR3 nucleotides read TGTGCCTGGAGTGCGGGACTAGCGGGGGCAGATACGCAGTATTTT.

The V and J genes are TRBV19 and TRBJ2-1; D is possibly TRBD2 (5 bases). V lost 5 bases to trimming and J lost 12 bases, with 20 bases between them. The CDR3 is 14 amino acids. The germline gives CDR1 LNHDA, CDR2 SQIVND (reference sequence). CDR3 bases: TGTGCCAGTAGTGTCCTAGCTGGAGGTGGGGTGCAGTTCTTC. Translation: CASSVLAGGGVQFF.

The chain couples TRBV5-6 to TRBJ2-2; possible D gene TRBD1, 5 bases. Between the trimmed V and J ends, which lost 3 bases and 3 bases, there was a span of 12 bases. Germline V gene sequence: CDR1 SGHDT, CDR2 YYEEEE. The CDR3 length is 15 residues. This CDR3 is CASSYTGIYTGELFF. In DNA form, the CDR3 reads TGTGCCAGCAGCTATACAGGAATTTACACCGGGGAGCTGTTTTTT.

The chain couples TRBV30 to TRBJ1-5; TRBD1 aligns across 10 bases. The CDR3 consists of 16 residues. The V gene's germline CDR1 is GTSNPN and CDR2 SVGIG (reference sequence). Losses at the gene ends were 1 base for V and 7 bases for J; bases not matched to a gene: 10. The CDR3: CAWSAAPTGGRQPQHF. The CDR3 DNA is TGTGCCTGGAGTGCCGCACCGACAGGGGGCCGACAGCCCCAGCATTTT.

J is TRBJ2-3 and V is TRBV28, with TRBD1 identical over 9 bases. Looked up from germline, CDR1 is MDHEN and CDR2 is SYDVKM. The length of the CDR3 is 15 residues. Germline trimming cut 4 bases from V and 4 bases from J; bases unmatched to any gene: 6. DNA for the CDR3: TGTGCCAGCAGTTCACCGGGACAGGGATCAGATACGCAGTATTTT. Protein: CASSSPGQGSDTQYF. Full variable domain (outside the CDR3, taken from reference TRBV28 and TRBJ2-3): DVKVTQSSRYLVKRTGEKVFLECVQDMDHENMFWYRQDPGLGLRLIYFSYDVKMKEKGDIPEGYSVSREKKERFSLILESASTNQTSMYLCASSSPGQGSDTQYFGPGTRLTVL.

This clone was picked up one time. Its ends do not fully match the called genes, so a read error is possible. This rearrangement joins TRBV19 to TRBJ1-4; 7 nucleotides match TRBD1. Germline V gene data show CDR1 as LNHDA and CDR2 as SQIVND (reference sequence). The CDR3 contains 12 residues. The DNA of the CDR3 is TGTGCAAGTAGTTTGGGACAGGAAAAACTGTTTTTT. It codes for CASSLGQEKLFF.

The chain carries TRBV29-1 and TRBJ2-2, with 7 positions matching TRBD1. This CDR3 contains 14 residues. Trimming cost V 5 bases and J 0 bases; bases outside gene matches: 3. Germline V CDR1 and CDR2: SQVTM, ANQGSEA. CDR3 coding DNA: TGCAGCGTTACAGGGGCGGCGAACACCGGGGAGCTGTTTTTT. It encodes CSVTGAANTGELFF.

This clone was seen only once. This chain connects TRBV4-2 to TRBJ1-5, with D maybe TRBD1 (5 bases). The CDR3 is 15 residues long. In germline, CDR1 is LGHNA, CDR2 YNFKEQ. Trimming took 1 base from V and 0 from J, leaving 7 bases between them. The CDR3 coding sequence is TGTGCCAGCAGCCAAGGGGGGGTTAGCAATCAGCCCCAGCATTTT. Encoded protein: CASSQGGVSNQPQHF.

The J gene is TRBJ1-1, the V gene TRBV11-2; D not certain. Trimming took 4 bases from V and 6 from J, leaving 12 bases between them. This CDR3 comprises 13 residues. CDR1 and CDR2 (germline): SGHAT, FQNNGV. The CDR3 loop reads CASSSPTRAEAFF. CDR3 nucleotides: TGTGCCAGCAGCTCTCCGACTCGTGCTGAAGCTTTCTTT.

The gene calls are TRBV19 and TRBJ2-7; 11 positions match TRBD1. The trim removed 5 bases at V and 0 bases at J, leaving 6 bases unmatched. The CDR3 length is 16 residues. Germline loops: CDR1 LNHDA, CDR2 SQIVND (reference sequence). The CDR3 loop is CASSQGQGASSYEQYF. In DNA, the CDR3 is TGTGCCAGTAGTCAAGGACAGGGGGCCAGCTCCTACGAGCAGTACTTC.

V gene TRBV10-3 combines with J gene TRBJ1-1, with D unclear. Trimming left V 4 bases short and J 1 base short, with 7 bases between. Per germline, CDR1 ENHRY and CDR2 SYGVKD. CDR3 length equals 13 residues. The CDR3 DNA reads as TGTGCCATCAGTGGCGGGCAGAACACTGAAGCTTTCTTT. Translated: CAISGGQNTEAFF.

V gene TRBV18 combines with J gene TRBJ1-1, with 10 bases that match TRBD1. With V trimmed by 0 bases and J by 5 bases, 9 bases remained unmatched. CDR3 length: 17 residues. From germline, CDR1 is KGHSH and CDR2 LQKENI. DNA of the CDR3: TGTGCCAGCTCACCACCATCGGGACAGGGGACGAGGACTGAAGCTTTCTTT. This translates into CASSPPSGQGTRTEAFF.

The V call is TRBV28, the J call TRBJ2-3, with D possibly TRBD2 on 6 matching bases. Germline lookup yields CDR1 MDHEN and CDR2 SYDVKM. The CDR3 is 12 amino acids. Deletions cut 11 bases from V and 3 bases from J, with 12 bases between. The CDR3 spells CAAASVTDTQYF. CDR3 coding DNA: TGTGCCGCGGCTAGCGTAACAGATACGCAGTATTTT. Based on the CDR3 plus reference TRBV28 and TRBJ2-3, the full variable domain is DVKVTQSSRYLVKRTGEKVFLECVQDMDHENMFWYRQDPGLGLRLIYFSYDVKMKEKGDIPEGYSVSREKKERFSLILESASTNQTSMYLCAAASVTDTQYFGPGTRLTVL.

The chain couples TRBV5-1 to TRBJ2-3; TRBD1 matches 9 bases. This CDR3 has 15 residues. Germline V CDR1 and CDR2: SGHRS, YFSETQ. V dropped 2 bases and J dropped 3; count of bases not matched to a gene: 4. The CDR3 is CASSFRDRATDTQYF. The DNA for the CDR3 is TGCGCCAGCAGCTTTCGGGACAGGGCAACAGATACGCAGTATTTT.

The chain combines TRBV29-1 with TRBJ2-1; the D is unclear. The CDR3 runs 11 residues. CDR1 is SQVTM, CDR2 ANQGSEA, per germline. V lost 6 bases and J lost 4, with 7 bases in between. CDR3 nucleotide sequence: TGCAGCGTCACCCGGTACAATGAGCAGTTCTTC. Protein sequence: CSVTRYNEQFF.

The sample holds a few counts of this clone. This chain connects TRBV2 to TRBJ1-5, with no clear D. This CDR3 comprises 12 residues. V gave up 3 bases and J gave up 7 bases, with 7 bases separating them. CDR1 is SNHLY, CDR2 FYNNEI, per germline. This chain's CDR3 is CASSDQAQPQHF. The CDR3 coding sequence is TGTGCCAGCAGTGACCAAGCCCAGCCCCAGCATTTT.

The sample holds a few counts of this clone. Here the CDR3 reads CASALQGANTGELFF. The CDR3 DNA reads TGTGCCAGCGCACTTCAGGGGGCGAACACCGGGGAGCTGTTTTTT. This chain connects TRBV18 to TRBJ2-2, with 7 bases identical to TRBD1. J lost 0 bases, V lost 8 bases, and 6 bases had no gene match. CDR1 is KGHSH, CDR2 LQKENI, per germline. This CDR3 has 15 residues.

This sequence joins TRBV5-1 and TRBJ2-6; the match to TRBD1 covers 8 bases. There are 18 residues in the CDR3. The J segment lost 2 bases and the V segment lost 1 base, leaving 8 bases of the junction unmatched. CDR1 is SGHRS and CDR2 is YFSETQ in the germline V gene. The DNA for the CDR3 is TGCGCCAGCAGCTTGTCGTCAGGGGGCGGTACTGGGGCCAACGTCCTGACTTTC. Translated, it gives CASSLSSGGGTGANVLTF.

The gene calls are TRBV3-1 (or the pseudogene TRBV3-2) and TRBJ2-5; D is possibly TRBD2 (5 bases). CDR3 length: 16 residues. Trimming took 0 bases from V and 1 from J, leaving 12 bases between them. Germline V gene lookup returns CDR1 LGHDT and CDR2 YNNKEL (reference sequence). Written as DNA, the CDR3 is TGTGCCAGCAGCCAAGATCTGGCTAGCAGCCAAGAGACCCAGTACTTC. It yields the protein CASSQDLASSQETQYF.